The 8 T cell receptor beta chains below were found in one sample sequenced in a study of blood T cell repertoires in COVID-19. The method was immunoSEQ multiplex PCR; TCRdb's version includes in-frame clones alone and lacks a portion of them. The sample has some 85,000 clones, nearly 90% seen once. The material sequenced was peripheral blood. These receptors came from a man aged 45-60 years with acute or convalescent COVID-19.

This chain joins TRBV10-3 and TRBJ2-4, with a possible D match to TRBD2 (7 bases). CDR1 is ENHRY and CDR2 is SYGVKD in the germline V gene. The CDR3 totals 13 residues. Trimming stripped 2 bases from V and 8 bases from J, with 10 bases between. In nucleotides, the CDR3 is TGTGCCATCAGTGAGCGGGGGGCGGACATTCAGTACTTC. Residues: CAISERGADIQYF.

The V call is TRBV5-6, the J call TRBJ2-7; the D is unclear. Germline V gene lookup returns CDR1 SGHDT and CDR2 YYEEEE. The CDR3 contains 13 residues. The V end lost 0 bases, the J end lost 3 bases, and 7 bases lay between the germline ends. Here the CDR3 DNA reads TGTGCCAGCAGCTTGGGGGCCGACTACGAGCAGTACTTC. Translating it yields CASSLGADYEQYF.

The chain employs TRBV2 and TRBJ2-5, with D tentatively TRBD1 (6 bases). Per germline, CDR1 SNHLY and CDR2 FYNNEI. CDR3 length equals 13 residues. V was shortened by 8 bases and J by 5 bases, with 15 bases between the two germline ends. CDR3 DNA: TGTGCCAGCCTAGGTGACAGGTGGGAGACCCAGTACTTC. Protein: CASLGDRWETQYF.

V and J are TRBV5-6 and TRBJ2-1; D is uncertain. The V end was cut by 7 bases, the J end by 9 bases, with 17 bases between. CDR3 length: 13 residues. The V gene's germline CDR1 is SGHDT and CDR2 YYEEEE. CDR3 residues: CASALEGVGEQFF. CDR3 DNA: TGTGCCAGCGCCCTTGAAGGAGTCGGTGAGCAGTTCTTC. Together with reference TRBV5-6 and TRBJ2-1, the CDR3 gives the full variable domain: DAGVTQSPTHLIKTRGQQVTLRCSPKSGHDTVSWYQQALGQGPQFIFQYYEEEERQRGNFPDRFSGHQFPNYSSELNVNALLLGDSALYLCASALEGVGEQFFGPGTRLTVL.

The chain has TRBV6-1 and TRBJ2-5, with D unclear. V gave up 3 bases and J gave up 1 base, with 6 bases separating them. This CDR3 region has 13 residues. Germline V gene data show CDR1 as MNHNS and CDR2 as SASEGT. This CDR3 reads CASSEVSQETQYF. CDR3 bases: TGTGCCAGCAGTGAGGTTAGCCAAGAGACCCAGTACTTC.

This chain connects TRBV5-1 to TRBJ2-6, with D unresolved. This CDR3 spans 17 amino acids. Germline V lookup: CDR1 SGHRS, CDR2 YFSETQ. Deletions cut 0 bases from V and 1 base from J, with 11 bases between. In nucleotides, the CDR3 is TGCGCCAGCAGCTTGGCCTTCACTGTGTCTGGGGCCAACGTCCTGACTTTC. Translation: CASSLAFTVSGANVLTF.

This chain uses TRBV7-9 with TRBJ1-2; the D is unclear. V shed 1 base and J shed 0 bases, with 9 bases lying between them. Germline assignment: CDR1 SEHNR and CDR2 FQNEAQ (reference sequence). The CDR3 has 15 residues. CDR3 sequence (DNA): TGTGCCAGCAGCTTAGATGGGCAGCCTAACTATGGCTACACCTTC. It encodes CASSLDGQPNYGYTF.

The chain carries TRBV18 and TRBJ2-2, with D possibly TRBD1 on 5 matching bases. V was pared by 6 bases and J by 6 bases, with 14 bases between. The CDR3 length is 14 residues. Germline V CDR1 and CDR2: KGHSH, LQKENI. CDR3 protein: CASSLKQGSGELFF. In DNA, the CDR3 is TGTGCCAGCTCGCTTAAGCAGGGATCCGGGGAGCTGTTTTTT.